This TCR beta chain was identified during a study of T cell repertoires in cytomegalovirus infection. For the study at large: Recently identified HLA-C-restricted CMV epitopes and well-studied HLA-B-restricted CMV epitopes were used by the study. Both CMV infection and a matching HLA type were indicated by public TCR beta signatures.

With respect to this clonotype: Its target is not known. Germline and junction disagree at one end, which may indicate a read error.

The CDR3 consists of 15 residues. The germline CDR1 and CDR2 sequences are LNHNV and YYDKDF (reference sequence). TCRdb analysed the reads with MiXCR anew, one entry per CDR3 protein. Of around 800,000 distinct CDR3 sequences listed, approximately 32% are singletons. The sample was cultured CD8+ T cells from PBMCs, taken from culture after CMV antigen stimulation. The gene calls are TRBV15 and TRBJ1-5, with 8 positions matching TRBD1. This sequence originates from a human donor in good health (CMV status not recorded). Some clones in this sample may be carry-over from other donors' samples. The DNA of the CDR3 is TGTGCCACCAACAGAGTGGCAGGGGGCCGGCAGCCCCAGCATTTT. Residues: CATNRVAGGRQPQHF.